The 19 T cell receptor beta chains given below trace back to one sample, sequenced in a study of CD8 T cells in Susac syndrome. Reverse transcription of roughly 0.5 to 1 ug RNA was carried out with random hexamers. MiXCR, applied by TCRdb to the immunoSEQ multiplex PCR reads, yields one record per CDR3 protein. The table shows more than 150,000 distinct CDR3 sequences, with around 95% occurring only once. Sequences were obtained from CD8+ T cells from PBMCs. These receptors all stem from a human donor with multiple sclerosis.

CDR3 coding DNA: TGCAGCGTTGATGAGCCAGGGGACGGGGCCAACGTCCTGACTTTC. Translated: CSVDEPGDGANVLTF. The chain uses TRBV29-1 and TRBJ2-6, with D possibly TRBD1 on 6 matching bases. CDR3 length equals 15 residues. The germline V and J ends were trimmed by 3 bases and 4 bases, with 13 bases remaining between them. The germline V gene encodes CDR1 SQVTM and CDR2 ANQGSEA.

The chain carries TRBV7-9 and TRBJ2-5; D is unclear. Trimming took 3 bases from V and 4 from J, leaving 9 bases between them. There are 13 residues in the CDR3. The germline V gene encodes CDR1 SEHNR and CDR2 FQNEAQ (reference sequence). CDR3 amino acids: CASSFQPGETQYF. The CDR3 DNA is TGTGCCAGCAGCTTTCAACCAGGAGAGACCCAGTACTTC.

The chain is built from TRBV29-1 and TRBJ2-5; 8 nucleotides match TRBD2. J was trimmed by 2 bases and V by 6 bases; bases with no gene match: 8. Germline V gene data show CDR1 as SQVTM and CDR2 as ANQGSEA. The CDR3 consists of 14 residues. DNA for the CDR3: TGCAGCGTAACGAACGGGGGGGGTCAAGAGACCCAGTACTTC. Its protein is CSVTNGGGQETQYF.

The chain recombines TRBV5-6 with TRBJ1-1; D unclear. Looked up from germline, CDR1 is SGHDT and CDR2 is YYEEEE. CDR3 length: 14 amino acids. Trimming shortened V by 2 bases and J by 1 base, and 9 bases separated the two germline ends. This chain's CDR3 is CASSFLRENTEAFF. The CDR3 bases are TGTGCCAGCAGCTTTCTAAGAGAGAACACTGAAGCTTTCTTT.

This chain's CDR3 is CASSLWEGAENYGYTF. The CDR3 region has the DNA TGTGCCAGCAGTCTATGGGAAGGGGCAGAAAACTATGGCTACACCTTC. This chain connects TRBV6-1 to TRBJ1-2, with D tentatively TRBD1 (5 bases). This CDR3 is 16 amino acids long. Looked up from germline, CDR1 is MNHNS and CDR2 is SASEGT. Deletions cut 5 bases from V and 2 bases from J, with 18 bases between.

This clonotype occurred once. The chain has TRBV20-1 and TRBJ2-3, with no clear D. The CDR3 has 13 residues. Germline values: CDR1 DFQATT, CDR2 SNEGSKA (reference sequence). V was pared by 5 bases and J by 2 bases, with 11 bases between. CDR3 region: CSAWTVYTDTQYF. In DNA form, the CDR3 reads TGCAGTGCTTGGACGGTCTACACAGATACGCAGTATTTT.

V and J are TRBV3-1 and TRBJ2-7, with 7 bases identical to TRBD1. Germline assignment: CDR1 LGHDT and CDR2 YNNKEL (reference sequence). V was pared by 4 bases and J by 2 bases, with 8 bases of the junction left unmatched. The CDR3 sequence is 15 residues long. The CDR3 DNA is TGTGCCAGCAGCCCGCACCGGGACAGAGCCTACGAGCAGTACTTC. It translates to CASSPHRDRAYEQYF.

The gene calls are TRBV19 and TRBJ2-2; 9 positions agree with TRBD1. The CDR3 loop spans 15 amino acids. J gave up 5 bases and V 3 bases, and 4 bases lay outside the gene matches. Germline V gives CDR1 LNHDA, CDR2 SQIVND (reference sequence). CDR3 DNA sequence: TGTGCCAGTAGTATCGGTGACAGGGGGACCGGGGAGCTGTTTTTT. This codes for CASSIGDRGTGELFF.

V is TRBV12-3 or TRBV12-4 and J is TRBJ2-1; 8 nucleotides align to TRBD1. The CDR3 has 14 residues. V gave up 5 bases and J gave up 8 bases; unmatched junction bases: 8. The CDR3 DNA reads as TGTGCCAGCAGTCCCGGGACAGGAGGAGATGAGCAGTTCTTC. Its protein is CASSPGTGGDEQFF.

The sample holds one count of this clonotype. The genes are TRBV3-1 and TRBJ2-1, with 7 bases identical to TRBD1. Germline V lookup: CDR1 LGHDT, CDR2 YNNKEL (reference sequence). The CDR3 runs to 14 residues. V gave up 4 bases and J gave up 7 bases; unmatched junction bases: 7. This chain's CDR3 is CASSRRQGPNEQFF. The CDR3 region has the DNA TGTGCCAGCAGCCGCAGACAGGGTCCGAATGAGCAGTTCTTC.

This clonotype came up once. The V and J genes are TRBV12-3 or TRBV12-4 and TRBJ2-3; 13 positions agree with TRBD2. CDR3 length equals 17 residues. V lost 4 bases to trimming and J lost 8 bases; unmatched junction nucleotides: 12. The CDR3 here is CASSWETSGGQGTTQYF. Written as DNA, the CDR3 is TGTGCCAGCAGTTGGGAGACTAGCGGGGGGCAGGGAACTACGCAGTATTTT.

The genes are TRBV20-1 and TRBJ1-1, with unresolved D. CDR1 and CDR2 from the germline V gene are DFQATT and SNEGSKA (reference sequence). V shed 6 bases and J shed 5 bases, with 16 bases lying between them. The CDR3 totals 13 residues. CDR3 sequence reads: CSAQEFGRTEAFF. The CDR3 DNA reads TGCAGTGCCCAAGAGTTTGGGAGGACTGAAGCTTTCTTT.

The CDR3, as DNA: TGTGCCACCACGGGACAGGGCGGCGAGACCCAGTACTTC. It yields the protein CATTGQGGETQYF. The chain has TRBV18 and TRBJ2-5; TRBD1 matches at 9 bases. The trim removed 10 bases at V and 5 bases at J, leaving 8 bases unmatched. Germline assignment: CDR1 KGHSH and CDR2 LQKENI. This CDR3 contains 13 residues. The complete variable domain, with remaining parts taken from reference TRBV18 and TRBJ2-5, reads NAGVMQNPRHLVRRRGQEARLRCSPMKGHSHVYWYRQLPEEGLKFMVYLQKENIIDESGMPKERFSAEFPKEGPSILRIQQVVRGDSAAYFCATTGQGGETQYFGPGTRLLVL.

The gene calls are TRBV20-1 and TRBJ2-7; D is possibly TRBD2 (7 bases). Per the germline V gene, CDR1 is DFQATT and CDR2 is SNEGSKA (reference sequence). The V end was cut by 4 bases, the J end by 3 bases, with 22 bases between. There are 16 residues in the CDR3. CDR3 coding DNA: TGCAGTGCTATTTCGGGGGGCCCTATACCAATCTACGAGCAGTACTTC. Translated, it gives CSAISGGPIPIYEQYF.

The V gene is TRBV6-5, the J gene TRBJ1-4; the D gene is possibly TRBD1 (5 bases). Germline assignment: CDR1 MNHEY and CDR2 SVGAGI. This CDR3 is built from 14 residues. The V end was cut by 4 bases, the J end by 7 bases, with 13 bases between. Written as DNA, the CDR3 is TGTGCCAGCAGTTGGGCCCACGGGGCTGAAAAACTGTTTTTT. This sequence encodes CASSWAHGAEKLFF.

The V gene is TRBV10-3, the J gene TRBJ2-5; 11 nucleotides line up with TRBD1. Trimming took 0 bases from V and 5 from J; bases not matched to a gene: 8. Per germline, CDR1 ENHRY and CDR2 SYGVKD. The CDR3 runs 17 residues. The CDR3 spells CAISESGTGGAGETQYF. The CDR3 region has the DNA TGTGCCATCAGTGAGTCTGGGACAGGGGGTGCTGGGGAGACCCAGTACTTC.

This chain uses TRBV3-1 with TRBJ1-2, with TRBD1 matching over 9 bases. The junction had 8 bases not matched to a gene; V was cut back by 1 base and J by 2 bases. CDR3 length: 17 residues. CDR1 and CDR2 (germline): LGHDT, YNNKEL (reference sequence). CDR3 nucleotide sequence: TGTGCCAGCAGCCAAGTTGAGGACAGGGGCGTGAACTATGGCTACACCTTC. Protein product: CASSQVEDRGVNYGYTF.

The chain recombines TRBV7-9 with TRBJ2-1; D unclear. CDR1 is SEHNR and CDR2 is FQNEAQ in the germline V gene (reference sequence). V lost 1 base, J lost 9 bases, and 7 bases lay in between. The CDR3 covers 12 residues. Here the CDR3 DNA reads TGTGCCAGCAGCTTAGAATCGGGTGAGCAGTTCTTC. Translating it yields CASSLESGEQFF.

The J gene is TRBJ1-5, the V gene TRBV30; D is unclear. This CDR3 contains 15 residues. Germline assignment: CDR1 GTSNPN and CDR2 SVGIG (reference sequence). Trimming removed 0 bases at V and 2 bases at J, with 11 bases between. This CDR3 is CAWSVGSAGNQPQHF. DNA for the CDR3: TGTGCCTGGAGTGTGGGTTCGGCGGGCAATCAGCCCCAGCATTTT.